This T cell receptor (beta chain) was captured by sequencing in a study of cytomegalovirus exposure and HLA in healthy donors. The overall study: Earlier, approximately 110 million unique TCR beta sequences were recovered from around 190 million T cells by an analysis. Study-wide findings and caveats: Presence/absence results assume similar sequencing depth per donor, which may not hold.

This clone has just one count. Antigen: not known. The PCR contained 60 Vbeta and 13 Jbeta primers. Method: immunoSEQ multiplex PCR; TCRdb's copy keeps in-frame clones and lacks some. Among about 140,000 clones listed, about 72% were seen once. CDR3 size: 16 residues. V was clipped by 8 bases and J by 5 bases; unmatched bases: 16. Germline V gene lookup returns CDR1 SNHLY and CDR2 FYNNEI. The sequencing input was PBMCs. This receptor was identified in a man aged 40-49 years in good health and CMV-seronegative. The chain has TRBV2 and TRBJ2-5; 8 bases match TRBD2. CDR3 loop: CASPNPAGVVVETQYF. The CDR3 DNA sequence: TGTGCCAGCCCCAACCCAGCGGGGGTGGTAGTCGAGACCCAGTACTTC.